The TCR beta chain under discussion was sequenced for a study of T cell responses to AZD1222 COVID-19 vaccine. Notes on the study in general: There were mostly white British donors and more females than males, and clonal diversity was possibly underestimated. Without day 14 samples, only post-peak T cell repertoires were studied. At study baseline, merely over 5 AZD1222 recipients were seropositive. A reported finding is that nearly half of spike-specific TCRs target unmutated variant regions.

Sequenced by immunoSEQ multiplex PCR; TCRdb stores in-frame clones only, minus some. The data contain more than 150,000 clones, approximately 90% of them singletons. Points on this clone: The target antigen is unknown.

The sample consisted of peripheral blood, taken on day 0 of AZD1222 vaccination. The TCR sequence derives from an adult in good health.

For the CDR3, the DNA is TGTGCCAGCAGTCTTAGCGGGAGGGCCCTCAGGGAGACCCAGTACTTC. Its translation is CASSLSGRALRETQYF. The rearrangement links TRBV27 to TRBJ2-5; 11 bases agree with TRBD2. In germline, CDR1 is MNHEY, CDR2 SMNVEV (reference sequence). The CDR3 sequence is 16 residues long. Losses at the gene ends were 5 bases for V and 5 bases for J; bases not matched to a gene: 10.